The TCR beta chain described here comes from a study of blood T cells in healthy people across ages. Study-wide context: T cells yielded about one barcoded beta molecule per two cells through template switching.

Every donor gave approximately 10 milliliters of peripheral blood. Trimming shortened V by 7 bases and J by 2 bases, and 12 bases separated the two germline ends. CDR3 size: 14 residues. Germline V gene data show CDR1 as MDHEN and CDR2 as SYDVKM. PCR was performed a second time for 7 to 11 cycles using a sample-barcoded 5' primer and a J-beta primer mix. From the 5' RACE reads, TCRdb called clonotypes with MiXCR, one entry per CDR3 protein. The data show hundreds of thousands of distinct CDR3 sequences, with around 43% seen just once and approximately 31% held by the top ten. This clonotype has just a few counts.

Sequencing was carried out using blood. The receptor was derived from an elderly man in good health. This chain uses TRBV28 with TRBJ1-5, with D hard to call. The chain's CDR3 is CASTHPWGNQPQHF. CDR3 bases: TGTGCCAGCACCCACCCCTGGGGCAATCAGCCCCAGCATTTT.